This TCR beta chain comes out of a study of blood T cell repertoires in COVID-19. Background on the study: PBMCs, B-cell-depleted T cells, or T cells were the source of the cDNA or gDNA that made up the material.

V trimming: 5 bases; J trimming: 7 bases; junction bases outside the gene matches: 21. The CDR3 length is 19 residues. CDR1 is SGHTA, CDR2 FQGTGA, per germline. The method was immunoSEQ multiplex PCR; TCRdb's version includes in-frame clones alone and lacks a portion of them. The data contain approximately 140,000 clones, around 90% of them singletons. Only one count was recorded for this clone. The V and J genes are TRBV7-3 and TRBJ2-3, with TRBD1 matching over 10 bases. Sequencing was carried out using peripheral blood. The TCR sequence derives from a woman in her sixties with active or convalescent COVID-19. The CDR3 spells CASSPDGTGVVGTLYTQYF. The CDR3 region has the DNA TGTGCCAGCAGCCCAGACGGGACAGGGGTAGTTGGCACGTTGTATACGCAGTATTTT.